This T cell receptor beta chain was documented in a study of blood T cell repertoires in COVID-19. Study as a whole: Both acute and convalescent COVID-19 samples were obtained from the United States, Italy and Spain. The analysed material was cDNA or gDNA that came from T cells, B-cell-depleted T cells, or PBMCs.

This CDR3 has 13 residues. Germline-derived CDR1 and CDR2 are SQVTM and ANQGSEA. V was cut by 4 bases and J by 6 bases, with 15 bases left in between. As originally analysed: From reference gene primer amplification, estimates of nucleated cell counts were derived. Assay used: immunoSEQ multiplex PCR; TCRdb lists only in-frame clones, some missing. The DNA was the basis for D and trimming; V, J and clone size are from that table. The table shows tens of thousands of clones, with 87% occurring only once. A Seattle source enrolled patients during active infection and followed them longitudinally. V usage is TRBV29-1 and J usage is TRBJ1-1, with a possible D match to TRBD1 (5 bases). The origin of this receptor is a woman in her sixties or seventies with COVID-19, enrolled during active disease. Material: peripheral blood. The CDR3 spells CSVVGGQGSEAFF. CDR3 nucleotide sequence: TGCAGCGTTGTTGGTGGGCAGGGCTCTGAAGCTTTCTTT.